This T cell receptor (beta chain) is drawn from a study of T cells in Graves' hyperthyroidism and ophthalmopathy. Notes on the study in general: The blood repertoire included most of the expanded thyroid clonotypes above 0.001.

This clonotype was observed many times. What it recognizes is unknown. The investigators amplified TCR beta CDR3 regions from RNA transcripts. First-round RT-PCR targeting the TCR CDR3 was performed with the HTBI primer set. TCRdb re-derived calls from the multiplex PCR reads in MiXCR, one entry per CDR3 protein. The data show hundreds of thousands of distinct CDR3 sequences, more than 15% seen once. The receptor's source is a woman in her 40s with Graves' ophthalmopathy. The sequenced material came from blood.

DNA of the CDR3: TGTGCCAGCACCCAGACCGGGACTCTATGGGATGAGCAGTTCTTC. This gives the protein CASTQTGTLWDEQFF. The chain combines TRBV11-1 with TRBJ2-1; a possible D gene is TRBD2 (6 bases). In germline, CDR1 is SGHAT, CDR2 FQDESV (reference sequence). Trimming stripped 7 bases from V and 8 bases from J, with 21 bases between. This CDR3 region has 15 residues.